This record looks at one T cell receptor (beta chain) sequence and its context. This clonotype was counted between two and nine times. Its antigen is currently not known. The record has no base qualities; no much larger clone is one base away. This record comes from a study of post-analysis software for immune sequencing data (dated by TCRdb to between 2014 and 2017). Background for the entire study: Recorded disease courses included relapsing-remitting, secondary progressive and progressive-relapsing multiple sclerosis, with some patients lacking subtype annotation. Patient repertoires were compared against around 10 previously published healthy control repertoires from donors aged roughly 6 to 28 years. A subset of samples was prepared in parallel using single-end sample barcoding, then pooled and co-amplified after Illumina adapter ligation. The study at large found these results: A handful of TRBV segments, including TRBV5-6, TRBV5-1 and TRBV20-1, were significantly more frequent in patients than controls. The multiple sclerosis patient group was slightly younger than the control group. Normalized Chao1 diversity was significantly lower in multiple sclerosis patients than controls, suggesting substantial peripheral T-cell clonal expansion. When samples were clustered directly using the F measure, samples prepared in the same batch co-clustered strongly, which prompted a batch-effect correction.

CDR1 and CDR2, per the germline V gene, are SGHRS and YFSETQ. Deletion took 0 bases off V and 6 bases off J, with a span of 10 bases between the germline ends. The CDR3 measures 14 amino acids from cysteine to phenylalanine. The CDR3 DNA has 42 bases and is translated from base 1. Libraries were prepared through PCR. Reads for this sample came from an Illumina HiSeq 2500. Unique molecular identifiers were incorporated into TCR beta cDNA libraries to reduce PCR and sequencing biases. Roughly 0.5 million cDNA molecules were obtained per 1 to 10 million input T cells, so each molecule approximated one T cell. The same protocol used for the earlier healthy control dataset was applied to prepare and sequence the patient libraries. Within a given batch, samples were prepared together, multiplexed and sequenced on the same HiSeq lane. Per the authors' processing: MIGEC was used to process the raw barcoded reads, and molecular identifier groups with only a single read were discarded before consensus assembly and CDR3 extraction. VDJtools was used for post-analysis of the clonotype tables, with diversity normalized by down-sampling every dataset to the smallest sample size. Repertoire overlap clustering matched CDR3 amino acid but not nucleotide sequences to correct batch-related cross-sample contamination. TCRdb took the public reads, trimmed them with fastp at Q25, ran MiXCR for clone calling and kept in-frame beta chains. Here each entry gathers all rows of one CDR3 protein and keeps the most common genes and DNA. These V and J calls derive from TCRdb rather than the authors' analysis. The sample includes about 570,000 distinct CDR3 sequences, with about a third observed a single time. The top ten clones comprise 4.5% to 7.5% of the sample.

TCR beta repertoires were profiled from peripheral blood of about a dozen young patients with multiple sclerosis to demonstrate the VDJtools post-analysis software. Multiple sclerosis patients were children and adolescents aged about 6 to 16 years. The sequence was obtained from a girl under 18 with multiple sclerosis. The chain is encoded by TRBV5-1 joined to TRBJ1-5, with the D gene uncertain. Sequencing input: blood. The sequenced DNA: TGCGCCAGCAGCTTGGGGATAGCAACTCAGCCCCAGCATTTT. This translates into CASSLGIATQPQHF.